This T cell receptor beta chain was documented in a study of T cells in Graves' hyperthyroidism and ophthalmopathy. Turning to the study itself: Peripheral blood was collected at initial diagnosis, before any treatment. Study-wide results and limits: Appearing also in blood were most of the thyroid clonotypes expanded above 0.001.

Hyperthyroidism was newly diagnosed in patients aged 18 to 65 (duration under 2 months). The ends were cut back, 6 bases at V and 5 bases at J, with 20 bases in the middle. This CDR3 region has 15 residues. Germline lookup yields CDR1 ENHRY and CDR2 SYGVKD. Amplified TCR beta CDR3 regions derived from RNA transcripts. TCR CDR3 regions were first amplified by RT-PCR with HTBI primers. TCRdb reprocessed the multiplex PCR reads via MiXCR and lists one record per CDR3 protein. The table lists just under 750,000 distinct CDR3 sequences, about 35% of them singletons, with around 31% in the top ten. This clonotype was detected ten times or more. No antigen is known for it.

This chain uses TRBV10-3 with TRBJ2-7, with D possibly matching TRBD2 (7 bases). What was sequenced was blood. This sequence was found in a woman aged 40 to 55 with Graves' hyperthyroidism. For the CDR3, the DNA is TGTGCCATCAGAGGGGGGGCGGACTATAACGACGAGCAGTACTTC. Translated, it gives CAIRGGADYNDEQYF.